This T cell receptor (beta chain) was sequenced for a study of blood T cell repertoires in COVID-19 (dated by TCRdb to 2018 to 2021). About the investigation overall: The collaborator samples originated in the United States, Italy and Spain and spanned the acute and convalescent phases of COVID-19. The samples were drawn from two sources: the first 160 participants of the ongoing ImmuneRACE study, and over 950 subjects contributed by 6 global collaborators. The sample metadata nearly always contained a de-identified subject ID, COVID-19 status, age in years and sex. The dataset comprised deeply sampled blood TCRbeta repertoires from subjects exposed to, actively infected with, or recovered from COVID-19. The prospective study material was composed of cDNA or gDNA derived from T cells, B-cell-depleted T cells, or PBMCs. Where available, HLA class I and class II types were obtained from metadata supplied by the sample provider rather than from assay-based typing. The repertoires were made available in a free public database intended to serve as a resource for research on the immune response to SARS-CoV-2.

In the case of this clone: Its target antigen remains unknown. No base quality values were provided; no much bigger clone lies one nucleotide off.

The paper as a whole reports these results and caveats: The quantity of clinical and demographic metadata differed by source and by participant and was supplied without curation.

TCRbeta CDR3 regions were amplified from genomic DNA using the immunoSEQ Assay, a bias-controlled multiplex PCR. The authors' pipeline ran thus. Nucleated cell counts per sample were estimated from amplification of reference gene primers within the assay. To quantify the absolute abundance of each unique TCRbeta CDR3 rearrangement, sequence reads were collapsed and filtered. For each sample, productive Simpson clonality was calculated as the square root of Simpson's diversity index over productive rearrangements. Here the immuneACCESS table is served through TCRdb, limited to in-frame sequences with V and J called. Missing clones are a known gap in these copies; in checked studies unresolved V genes cover under half, and the rest lacks a known reason. The V and J calls and clone size are taken from that table; D and trimming were inferred from the DNA. The sample yields approximately 220,000 clones; over 70% were counted once. Of the sample, approximately 7.2% is held by the ten largest clones.

The germline V gene gives CDR1 as SGDLS and CDR2 as YYNGEE. The germline V and J ends show losses of 5 bases and 7 bases respectively, and no gene match explains 11 bases of the junction. CDR3 length: 15 amino acids, cysteine to phenylalanine. Of all the DNA, just the CDR3 is kept, 45 bases in frame from base 1. Collaborating institutions collected whole blood in K2EDTA tubes following their own protocols. For TCRbeta analysis, collaborator samples were shipped as frozen whole blood, as isolated PBMCs, or as DNA extracted from either sample type. The chain uses TRBV9 and TRBJ1-5, with 8 bases in between that match TRBD1. What was sequenced was peripheral blood. This TCR was recovered from a woman older than 75 with acute or convalescent COVID-19. The CDR3 here reads CASSVSGQGRQPQHF. The nucleotides read TGTGCCAGCAGTGTCTCCGGACAGGGAAGGCAGCCCCAGCATTTT.